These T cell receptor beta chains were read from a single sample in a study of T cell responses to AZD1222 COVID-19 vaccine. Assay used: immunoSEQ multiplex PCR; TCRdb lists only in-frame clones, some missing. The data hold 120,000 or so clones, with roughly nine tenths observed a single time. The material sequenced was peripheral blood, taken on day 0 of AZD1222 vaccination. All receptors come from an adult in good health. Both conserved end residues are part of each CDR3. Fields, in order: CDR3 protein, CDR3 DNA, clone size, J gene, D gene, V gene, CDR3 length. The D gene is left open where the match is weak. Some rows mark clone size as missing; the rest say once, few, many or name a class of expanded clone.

CDR3aa: CAWRIGQGAPGNTIYF
CDR3nt: TGTGCCTGGAGGATCGGACAGGGGGCGCCTGGAAACACCATATATTTT
abundance: .
j_gene: TRBJ1-3
d_gene: TRBD1
v_gene: TRBV30
len: 16

CDR3aa: CASRASSGASYEQYF
CDR3nt: TGTGCCAGCAGGGCCTCTAGCGGCGCCTCCTACGAGCAGTACTTC
abundance: .
j_gene: TRBJ2-7
d_gene: TRBD2
v_gene: TRBV2
len: 15

CDR3aa: CASSIDTGNYGYTF
CDR3nt: TGTGCCAGTAGTATAGATACAGGGAACTATGGCTACACCTTC
abundance: .
j_gene: TRBJ1-2
d_gene: .
v_gene: TRBV19
len: 14

CDR3aa: CASSYPPTSGGNTDTQYF
CDR3nt: TGTGCCAGCAGCTACCCCCCGACTAGCGGGGGGAACACAGATACGCAGTATTTT
abundance: .
j_gene: TRBJ2-3
d_gene: TRBD2
v_gene: TRBV7-2
len: 18

CDR3aa: CASSLAPGVAYEQYF
CDR3nt: TGTGCCAGCAGCTTAGCGCCAGGGGTGGCCTACGAGCAGTACTTC
abundance: .
j_gene: TRBJ2-7
d_gene: .
v_gene: TRBV7-6
len: 15

CDR3aa: CAWRRLADTGELFF
CDR3nt: TGTGCCTGGAGGAGGCTAGCTGACACCGGGGAGCTGTTTTTT
abundance: .
j_gene: TRBJ2-2
d_gene: .
v_gene: TRBV30
len: 14

CDR3aa: CASSLQGTKAQEQYF
CDR3nt: TGTGCCAGCAGCTTGCAAGGGACAAAGGCCCAGGAGCAGTACTTC
abundance: .
j_gene: TRBJ2-7
d_gene: .
v_gene: TRBV5-4
len: 15

CDR3aa: CASRLVGGVTDIQYF
CDR3nt: TGTGCCAGCAGACTAGTAGGCGGGGTTACGGACATTCAGTACTTC
abundance: once
j_gene: TRBJ2-4
d_gene: .
v_gene: TRBV11-2
len: 15

CDR3aa: CASSHTTDLALSPLHF
CDR3nt: TGTGCCAGCAGCCATACGACGGACCTAGCCTTGTCACCCCTCCACTTT
abundance: .
j_gene: TRBJ1-6
d_gene: .
v_gene: TRBV9
len: 16

CDR3aa: CASSLLAGATYNEQFF
CDR3nt: TGTGCCAGCAGTTTATTAGCGGGGGCCACCTACAATGAGCAGTTCTTC
abundance: .
j_gene: TRBJ2-1
d_gene: TRBD2
v_gene: TRBV6-5
len: 16

CDR3aa: CASSPRTGTYEQYF
CDR3nt: TGTGCCAGCAGTCCCCGGACGGGGACCTACGAGCAGTACTTC
abundance: once
j_gene: TRBJ2-7
d_gene: .
v_gene: TRBV27
len: 14

CDR3aa: CASSQSSGQGPEEGIQYF
CDR3nt: TGCGCCAGCAGTCAATCCTCCGGACAGGGGCCCGAGGAAGGCATTCAGTACTTC
abundance: .
j_gene: TRBJ2-4
d_gene: TRBD1
v_gene: TRBV23-1
len: 18

CDR3aa: CASRRTSGGAPDTQYF
CDR3nt: TGTGCCAGCAGGCGTACTAGCGGGGGGGCCCCAGATACGCAGTATTTT
abundance: .
j_gene: TRBJ2-3
d_gene: TRBD2
v_gene: TRBV2
len: 16

CDR3aa: CASSQDGPTNEKLFF
CDR3nt: TGTGCCAGCAGCCAGGACGGACCAACTAATGAAAAACTGTTTTTT
abundance: once
j_gene: TRBJ1-4
d_gene: .
v_gene: TRBV4-2
len: 15

CDR3aa: CASGRAGGILTEAFF
CDR3nt: TGTGCCAGCGGTCGGGCAGGGGGGATTCTGACTGAAGCTTTCTTT
abundance: .
j_gene: TRBJ1-1
d_gene: TRBD1
v_gene: TRBV2
len: 15

CDR3aa: CASSGRGLAGAKAQYF
CDR3nt: TGTGCCAGCAGCGGGAGAGGACTAGCGGGGGCAAAGGCCCAGTACTTC
abundance: .
j_gene: TRBJ2-5
d_gene: TRBD2
v_gene: TRBV7-2
len: 16

CDR3aa: CASSFGNEQFF
CDR3nt: TGCGCCAGCAGCTTCGGCAATGAGCAGTTCTTC
abundance: .
j_gene: TRBJ2-1
d_gene: .
v_gene: TRBV5-1
len: 11

CDR3aa: CASSPGQGTNQPQHF
CDR3nt: TGTGCCAGTAGTCCGGGACAGGGGACCAATCAGCCCCAGCATTTT
abundance: once
j_gene: TRBJ1-5
d_gene: TRBD1
v_gene: TRBV19
len: 15

CDR3aa: CASTTGGQGVSYEQYF
CDR3nt: TGTGCCAGTACGACGGGTGGACAGGGGGTTTCCTACGAGCAGTACTTC
abundance: .
j_gene: TRBJ2-7
d_gene: TRBD1
v_gene: TRBV10-3
len: 16

CDR3aa: CAGGAGGTGPNVLTF
CDR3nt: TGTGCTGGGGGGGCGGGGGGGACGGGGCCCAACGTCCTGACTTTC
abundance: .
j_gene: TRBJ2-6
d_gene: TRBD2
v_gene: TRBV12-5
len: 15

CDR3aa: CATSASLGLLVGQPYEQYF
CDR3nt: TGTGCCACCAGCGCCTCCTTGGGGCTCCTAGTGGGACAGCCGTACGAGCAGTACTTC
abundance: .
j_gene: TRBJ2-7
d_gene: TRBD1
v_gene: TRBV15
len: 19

CDR3aa: CASSTAGGPNNEQFF
CDR3nt: TGCGCCAGCTCCACTGCGGGGGGACCCAATAATGAGCAGTTCTTC
abundance: .
j_gene: TRBJ2-1
d_gene: TRBD2
v_gene: TRBV5-1
len: 15

CDR3aa: CASSPNLAGTSTDTQYF
CDR3nt: TGTGCCAGCTCACCAAATCTCGCGGGAACGAGCACAGATACGCAGTATTTT
abundance: .
j_gene: TRBJ2-3
d_gene: .
v_gene: TRBV18
len: 17

CDR3aa: CASSEGKRPEGNTIYF
CDR3nt: TGTGCCAGCAGTGAGGGTAAGAGACCTGAGGGAAACACCATATATTTT
abundance: once
j_gene: TRBJ1-3
d_gene: .
v_gene: TRBV6-4
len: 16

CDR3aa: CATSDSGTGGAKSSDEQYF
CDR3nt: TGTGCCACCAGTGACTCCGGGACAGGGGGCGCAAAATCATCCGACGAGCAGTACTTC
abundance: .
j_gene: TRBJ2-7
d_gene: TRBD1
v_gene: TRBV24-1
len: 19

CDR3aa: CASSIGGYDTEAFF
CDR3nt: TGTGCCAGTAGCATTGGGGGTTACGACACTGAAGCTTTCTTT
abundance: .
j_gene: TRBJ1-1
d_gene: .
v_gene: TRBV19
len: 14

CDR3aa: CASSFIAGGPYTGELFF
CDR3nt: TGTGCCAGCAGCTTTATAGCGGGAGGGCCTTACACCGGGGAGCTGTTTTTT
abundance: .
j_gene: TRBJ2-2
d_gene: TRBD2
v_gene: TRBV5-4
len: 17

CDR3aa: CASSLEGRYSPLHF
CDR3nt: TGTGCCAGCAGCTTAGAGGGCAGATATTCACCCCTCCACTTT
abundance: .
j_gene: TRBJ1-6
d_gene: .
v_gene: TRBV7-9
len: 14

CDR3aa: CASSGGSSYGYTF
CDR3nt: TGCGCCAGCAGCGGGGGTTCGAGCTATGGCTACACCTTC
abundance: .
j_gene: TRBJ1-2
d_gene: .
v_gene: TRBV5-1
len: 13

CDR3aa: CATSDSSPGTGSALHF
CDR3nt: TGTGCCACCAGTGATTCAAGTCCCGGGACAGGGTCGGCCCTCCACTTT
abundance: once
j_gene: TRBJ1-6
d_gene: TRBD1
v_gene: TRBV24-1
len: 16

CDR3aa: CASSSFQGQDLPSYNEQFF
CDR3nt: TGTGCCAGCAGCTCATTCCAAGGACAGGACCTACCTTCCTACAATGAGCAGTTCTTC
abundance: .
j_gene: TRBJ2-1
d_gene: TRBD1
v_gene: TRBV6-6
len: 19

CDR3aa: CASSLGTGTEAFF
CDR3nt: TGTGCCAGCAGTTTGGGGACGGGTACTGAAGCTTTCTTT
abundance: .
j_gene: TRBJ1-1
d_gene: .
v_gene: TRBV27
len: 13

CDR3aa: CASRGTVNTEAFF
CDR3nt: TGTGCCAGCAGGGGGACGGTGAACACTGAAGCTTTCTTT
abundance: .
j_gene: TRBJ1-1
d_gene: .
v_gene: TRBV2
len: 13

CDR3aa: CASSLGGVRNTEAFF
CDR3nt: TGCGCCAGCAGCTTGGGAGGAGTTCGAAACACTGAAGCTTTCTTT
abundance: .
j_gene: TRBJ1-1
d_gene: .
v_gene: TRBV5-1
len: 15

CDR3aa: CASSVGAETEAFF
CDR3nt: TGTGCCAGCAGCGTAGGGGCGGAGACTGAAGCTTTCTTT
abundance: .
j_gene: TRBJ1-1
d_gene: .
v_gene: TRBV9
len: 13

CDR3aa: CASSPPDRELQYF
CDR3nt: TGTGCCAGCTCACCACCCGACAGGGAGCTTCAGTACTTC
abundance: .
j_gene: TRBJ2-4
d_gene: TRBD1
v_gene: TRBV18
len: 13

CDR3aa: CASRQFSDQPQHF
CDR3nt: TGTGCCAGCCGACAGTTTTCAGATCAGCCCCAGCATTTT
abundance: .
j_gene: TRBJ1-5
d_gene: .
v_gene: TRBV19
len: 13

CDR3aa: CASSYNPGTASTDTQYF
CDR3nt: TGTGCCAGCAGCTACAACCCCGGGACAGCTAGCACAGATACGCAGTATTTT
abundance: .
j_gene: TRBJ2-3
d_gene: TRBD1
v_gene: TRBV11-2
len: 17

CDR3aa: CAISPGGHNEQYF
CDR3nt: TGTGCCATCAGCCCCGGAGGGCATAACGAGCAGTACTTC
abundance: .
j_gene: TRBJ2-7
d_gene: .
v_gene: TRBV10-3
len: 13

CDR3aa: CASINGGPGQPQHF
CDR3nt: TGTGCCAGCATCAACGGGGGGCCGGGACAGCCCCAGCATTTT
abundance: .
j_gene: TRBJ1-5
d_gene: .
v_gene: TRBV6-5
len: 14

CDR3aa: CASSPETGATTQYF
CDR3nt: TGTGCCAGCAGCCCAGAGACAGGGGCCACGACCCAGTACTTC
abundance: .
j_gene: TRBJ2-5
d_gene: TRBD1
v_gene: TRBV3-1/TRBV3-2
len: 14

CDR3aa: CASSSTGGVKQYF
CDR3nt: TGTGCCAGCAGCTCTACAGGGGGCGTGAAGCAGTACTTC
abundance: .
j_gene: TRBJ2-7
d_gene: TRBD1
v_gene: TRBV7-8
len: 13

CDR3aa: CASSAQGADTQYF
CDR3nt: TGTGCTAGCAGCGCACAGGGTGCAGATACGCAGTATTTT
abundance: .
j_gene: TRBJ2-3
d_gene: .
v_gene: TRBV7-7
len: 13

CDR3aa: CAWSGQGETQYF
CDR3nt: TGTGCCTGGAGTGGACAGGGAGAGACCCAGTACTTC
abundance: .
j_gene: TRBJ2-5
d_gene: TRBD1
v_gene: TRBV30
len: 12

CDR3aa: CASSSYQETQYF
CDR3nt: TGTGCCAGCAGCTCGTACCAAGAGACCCAGTACTTC
abundance: few
j_gene: TRBJ2-5
d_gene: .
v_gene: TRBV7-9
len: 12

CDR3aa: CASKLSGQSYGYTF
CDR3nt: TGTGCCAGCAAACTCTCTGGACAGTCTTATGGCTACACCTTC
abundance: .
j_gene: TRBJ1-2
d_gene: .
v_gene: TRBV7-2
len: 14

CDR3aa: CASSSQGGGRGNYGYTF
CDR3nt: TGCGCCAGCAGCTCGCAAGGTGGGGGGAGGGGCAACTATGGCTACACCTTC
abundance: .
j_gene: TRBJ1-2
d_gene: .
v_gene: TRBV5-1
len: 17

CDR3aa: CASSQVSGRSPWNTGELFF
CDR3nt: TGTGCCAGCAGCCAAGTAAGCGGGAGGTCCCCGTGGAACACCGGGGAGCTGTTTTTT
abundance: .
j_gene: TRBJ2-2
d_gene: TRBD2
v_gene: TRBV14
len: 19

CDR3aa: CASSQVGTVIYNEQFF
CDR3nt: TGTGCCAGCAGCCAAGTTGGGACAGTTATCTACAATGAGCAGTTCTTC
abundance: .
j_gene: TRBJ2-1
d_gene: TRBD1
v_gene: TRBV4-2
len: 16